This T cell receptor beta chain was sequenced for a study of blood T cell repertoires in COVID-19. Study context: COVID-19 samples, acute and convalescent, were from the United States, Italy and Spain.

Here immunoSEQ multiplex PCR was the method, and the copy in TCRdb shows in-frame clones only, minus some. The table has some 180,000 clones, approximately 83% seen once. This clone was seen once. V lost 5 bases and J 1 base, leaving 13 bases between the germline ends. The CDR3 loop spans 15 amino acids. CDR1 and CDR2 (germline): SGHTA, FQGNSA. This receptor was obtained from a woman older than 75 with acute or convalescent COVID-19. Sequencing was performed on peripheral blood. The rearrangement uses TRBV7-2 and TRBJ2-3, with D possibly being TRBD1 (6 bases). CDR3 in amino acids: CASSNQGSGTDTQYF. The CDR3 region has the DNA TGTGCCAGCAGCAACCAGGGGAGCGGCACAGATACGCAGTATTTT.